This record looks at one TCR beta chain sequence and its context. This clonotype was counted at least ten times. No antigen is known for it. There are no base qualities to consult, and no much larger clone falls within one base. TCR beta CDR3 regions were amplified from RNA transcripts. The TCR CDR3 was subjected to a first round of RT-PCR using the HTBI primer set and the Qiagen OneStep RT-PCR kit. Libraries were constructed in a second round of multiplex PCR, after which size selection and purification were performed. Libraries were sequenced paired-end with 100 bp reads on an Illumina HiSeq2000. As for the original processing: SOAPnuke was used to process the raw data, with reads discarded if the reads contained adapters or uncalled bases, had a mean Phred below 15, or lacked an exact constant-primer or identifier match. COPE v1.2.5 was used to merge the high-quality paired reads, and each unique nucleotide sequence was defined as a clonotype. MiTCR v1.1 was used to align clonotypes to the IMGT TRBV, TRBD and TRBJ reference segments. The analysis was restricted to V-J combinations with a frequency above 0.0001, which together covered over 99% of the repertoires. The TCS score was defined as F50 (clonal expansion) divided by E x V (chaos), with BLOSUM62-based TCRdist calculated between CDR3 peptides within each V-J. Welch's t-statistics and random forest reduced several hundred V-J features to under 15, which were used in a naive Bayes classifier (R e1071). TCRdb reprocessing: public reads trimmed at Q25 with fastp, clones called with MiXCR, in-frame beta chains kept. Records with the same CDR3 protein are collapsed into one entry carrying the most frequent genes and DNA. The V and J calls here are based on TCRdb, not the publication. This sample is represented by some 560,000 distinct CDR3 sequences; roughly 14% of them were singletons. The ten most abundant clones make up around 7.3% of the sample.

This specimen belongs to a study of T cells in Graves' hyperthyroidism and ophthalmopathy (dated by TCRdb to about 2019). Study-level background: Peripheral blood samples were taken at initial diagnosis, before any treatment was given. Thyroid tissue and blood T-cell repertoires from over 5 Graves' hyperthyroidism patients were also compared in the study. The 95 to 100 discovery patients were randomly split 7:3 into training and test sets. To identify TCR V-J signatures that set the groups apart, the researchers used a discovery cohort of 100 patients, made up of approximately 43 with Graves' ophthalmopathy and about 59 with stable Graves' hyperthyroidism. TCR Vbeta CDR3 sequencing of some 140 peripheral blood samples (over 40 ophthalmopathy, 75 to 80 hyperthyroidism and around 17 progressor patients) is reported in the paper. Prospective prediction of ophthalmopathy was tested in an independent validation cohort consisting of some 19 hyperthyroidism patients and 15 or so patients who later progressed to ophthalmopathy. Following sampling, methimazole starting at 30 mg daily was given to hyperthyroidism patients, and high-dose intravenous methylprednisolone was given to ophthalmopathy patients.

Paper-wide results and their limitations: In validation, the model predicted progression to ophthalmopathy a median of roughly 6.2 months before onset, with around 70% sensitivity and more than 72% specificity. Blood samples also contained most of the expanded thyroid clonotypes (frequency above 0.001), which suggests that blood repertoires may reflect thyroid immune responses. Ophthalmopathy was separated from stable hyperthyroidism by a 13 V-J signature model, with 85% to 90% sensitivity and 81% to 83% specificity obtained in cross-validation and 80%/75% obtained in testing. No statistical method was used to set the sample size in advance, and investigators knew the group allocation.

Stable Graves' hyperthyroidism was defined as the absence of progression to ophthalmopathy over 18 months of follow-up. Hyperthyroidism patients were newly diagnosed, had a disease duration of under 2 months, and were aged 18 to 65 years. The study excluded patients with uncontrolled infections, other autoimmune diseases, pregnancy or lactation. Diagnoses relied on clinical symptoms, serum thyroxine and TRAb, thyroid ultrasound and orbital computed tomography. PBMCs were separated from over 9 ml of fresh peripheral blood using Ficoll-Paque density gradient centrifugation. Total RNA was extracted with Trizol reagent, and quality was checked on an Agilent 2100 Bioanalyzer. The CDR3 holds 15 amino acids from the cysteine to the phenylalanine. The CDR3 DNA has 45 bases and is translated from base 1. Based on the germline V gene, the CDR1 and CDR2 sequences are MDHEN and SYDVKM. The junction shows trimming of 3 bases on V and 4 bases on J, and the gene matches do not reach 7 bases of it.

The clonotype was recovered from a woman in her 30s with Graves' hyperthyroidism. The chain was built from TRBV28 and TRBJ2-7; TRBD1 agrees with 9 junctional bases. The sample taken for sequencing was blood. The encoded CDR3 is CASSFIQGAGYEQYF. The DNA reads as follows: TGTGCCAGCAGTTTCATACAGGGGGCCGGGTACGAGCAGTACTTC.